This T cell receptor beta chain came from a study of blood T cell repertoires in COVID-19. The V and J ends lost 6 bases and 0 bases respectively, with 15 bases between them. The CDR3 runs to 16 residues. Germline values: CDR1 LNHDA, CDR2 SQIVND (reference sequence). Only in-frame clones appear in the TCRdb table, and some are missing; sequencing was by immunoSEQ multiplex PCR. The repertoire has roughly 87,000 clones, approximately 89% of them found once; the top ten carry 5.2%. Sample: peripheral blood. This chain connects TRBV19 to TRBJ1-3; the D gene is possibly TRBD1 (6 bases). This TCR was sampled from an elderly woman with active COVID-19. The CDR3: CASSWTAISSGNTIYF. The CDR3 nucleotides read TGTGCCAGTAGCTGGACAGCTATCTCCTCTGGAAACACCATATATTTT.